Presented here are 28 T cell receptor beta chains from one specimen sequenced in a study of blood T cell repertoires in COVID-19. Data came from immunoSEQ multiplex PCR; TCRdb stores just in-frame clones and leaves some out. The sample carries over 60,000 clones, 76% recorded once. The source material was peripheral blood. These receptors were collected from a woman older than 75 with acute or convalescent COVID-19.

This clone was picked up a small number of times. This rearrangement joins TRBV7-2 to TRBJ2-1; 13 bases line up with TRBD2. V was clipped by 7 bases and J by 4 bases; unmatched bases: 16. CDR3 length equals 19 residues. The germline V gene encodes CDR1 SGHTA and CDR2 FQGNSA. The CDR3 region is CASTPRERTSGSFYNEQFF. The CDR3 nucleotides read TGTGCCAGCACCCCCAGGGAGAGGACTAGCGGGAGTTTTTACAATGAGCAGTTCTTC.

The chain uses TRBV7-9 and TRBJ2-1, with TRBD2 matching 8 bases. The CDR3 runs to 17 residues. With V trimmed by 0 bases and J by 4 bases, 8 bases remained unmatched. Germline V gene sequence: CDR1 SEHNR, CDR2 FQNEAQ (reference sequence). The CDR3 DNA reads as TGTGCCAGCAGCTTAGCTCGGGGTAGCGGGGATTACAATGAGCAGTTCTTC. Translation gives CASSLARGSGDYNEQFF.

This clone was picked up a small number of times. The rearrangement joins TRBV7-8 to TRBJ2-2; 7 bases align to TRBD2. The junction had 8 bases not matched to a gene; V was cut back by 10 bases and J by 3 bases. The CDR3 is 14 amino acids. Per the germline V gene, CDR1 is SGHVS and CDR2 is FQNEAQ. CDR3 sequence: CATSASGYTGELFF. The CDR3 coding sequence is TGTGCCACCTCTGCTAGCGGCTACACCGGGGAGCTGTTTTTT.

The V and J genes are TRBV14 and TRBJ1-2; 10 bases fit TRBD1. Germline-derived CDR1 and CDR2 are SGHDN and FVKESK. The CDR3 contains 17 residues. The J segment lost 3 bases and the V segment lost 1 base, leaving 8 bases of the junction unmatched. CDR3 bases: TGTGCCAGCAGCCAAGGCTCCGGGACAGGGGAGGACTATGGCTACACCTTC. It codes for CASSQGSGTGEDYGYTF.

Only a few counts were recorded for this clone. V gene TRBV10-3 combines with J gene TRBJ2-1; 8 nucleotides agree with TRBD2. Unmatched junction bases numbered 4, after V lost 7 bases and J lost 5 bases. The CDR3 totals 13 residues. Germline V lookup: CDR1 ENHRY, CDR2 SYGVKD. CDR3 sequence reads: CAINGRADNEQFF. The DNA for the CDR3 is TGTGCCATCAACGGGAGGGCCGACAATGAGCAGTTCTTC.

The gene calls are TRBV6-6 and TRBJ2-5, with 8 nucleotides matching TRBD2. Germline CDR1 MNHNY, CDR2 SVGAGI (reference sequence). The CDR3 is 15 residues long. After removal of 7 bases from V and 5 bases from J, the junction contained 12 bases not matched to a gene. CDR3 loop: CASTIGGGLRETQYF. The CDR3 DNA is TGTGCCAGCACCATCGGGGGGGGGTTAAGGGAGACCCAGTACTTC.

V is TRBV5-1 and J is TRBJ2-3; the match to TRBD2 covers 7 bases. Trimming removed 0 bases from V and 2 bases from J; junction bases left unmatched: 9. The CDR3 loop spans 17 amino acids. Germline loops: CDR1 SGHRS, CDR2 YFSETQ. This chain's CDR3 is CASSLVRGRDPTDTQYF. The CDR3 DNA reads as TGCGCCAGCAGCTTGGTTCGCGGGAGAGACCCCACAGATACGCAGTATTTT.

J is TRBJ1-4 and V is TRBV18; the match to TRBD1 covers 7 bases. V lost 6 bases, J lost 0 bases, and 4 bases stayed unmatched. CDR1 KGHSH and CDR2 LQKENI come from the germline V gene. CDR3 length: 15 amino acids. The CDR3: CASSQQGTTNEKLFF. CDR3 DNA sequence: TGTGCCAGCTCGCAACAGGGGACAACTAATGAAAAACTGTTTTTT.

This rearrangement joins TRBV10-3 to TRBJ2-7, with 10 nucleotides matching TRBD1. The ends lost 6 bases at V and 6 bases at J; junction bases unmatched: 11. The CDR3 has 15 residues. Germline assignment: CDR1 ENHRY and CDR2 SYGVKD. CDR3 bases: TGTGCCATCAGCCCCGGGACAGGGGTTTTGGGCGAGCAGTACTTC. This sequence encodes CAISPGTGVLGEQYF.

The J gene is TRBJ2-7, the V gene TRBV27; 7 positions agree with TRBD1. The length of the CDR3 is 12 residues. Losses at the gene ends were 3 bases for V and 11 bases for J; bases not matched to a gene: 7. Germline loops: CDR1 MNHEY, CDR2 SMNVEV (reference sequence). In DNA, the CDR3 is TGTGCCAGCAGTTTCCTCTCCGGGACAGAGTACTTC. It is translated as CASSFLSGTEYF.

The chain couples TRBV20-1 to TRBJ2-3; D may be TRBD1 (6 bases). The germline CDR1 and CDR2 sequences are DFQATT and SNEGSKA (reference sequence). This CDR3 region has 15 residues. The germline V and J ends were trimmed by 3 bases and 2 bases, with 15 bases remaining between them. CDR3 nucleotide sequence: TGCAGTGCTAGTCCCTCCAGGGGAGTCACAGATACGCAGTATTTT. Translated: CSASPSRGVTDTQYF.

This rearrangement joins TRBV10-1 to TRBJ2-3; 9 bases align to TRBD1. The V segment lost 6 bases and the J segment 4 bases; nucleotides outside the gene matches: 8. The CDR3 contains 15 residues. CDR1 and CDR2 from the germline V gene are WNHNN and SYGVQD (reference sequence). CDR3 sequence (DNA): TGCGCCAGCAGGCCCGGGACAGGGTCCCCAGATACGCAGTATTTT. It specifies CASRPGTGSPDTQYF.

This clone occurred a few times. The gene calls are TRBV7-2 and TRBJ1-1, with TRBD1 identical over 7 bases. CDR1 and CDR2 from the germline V gene are SGHTA and FQGNSA. The CDR3 sequence is 15 residues long. After removal of 4 bases from V and 5 bases from J, the junction contained 10 bases not matched to a gene. The CDR3 region is CASSSQTGRGTEAFF. The DNA for the CDR3 is TGTGCCAGCAGCTCCCAGACAGGGCGAGGGACTGAAGCTTTCTTT.

This chain connects TRBV5-1 to TRBJ1-1; D gene uncertain. The CDR3 is 12 residues long. In germline, CDR1 is SGHRS, CDR2 YFSETQ. Trimming stripped 1 base from V and 8 bases from J, with 9 bases between. CDR3 sequence reads: CASSLSPEEAFF. The CDR3 nucleotides read TGCGCCAGCAGCTTGAGCCCGGAGGAAGCTTTCTTT.

The genes are TRBV7-6 and TRBJ1-5; D unresolved. Deletions cut 1 base from V and 5 bases from J, with 12 bases between. Germline-derived CDR1 and CDR2 are SGHVS and FNYEAQ. The CDR3 has 15 residues. The CDR3 region is CASSLGPGKDQPQHF. The CDR3 bases are TGTGCCAGCAGCTTAGGGCCGGGAAAGGATCAGCCCCAGCATTTT.

The chain is built from TRBV5-8 and TRBJ2-7; D uncertain. The germline gives CDR1 SGHTS, CDR2 YDEGEE. The CDR3 contains 13 residues. V was trimmed by 0 bases and J by 7 bases, leaving 11 bases between them. The CDR3 protein is CASSLAPRSEQYF. The CDR3 DNA reads TGTGCCAGCAGCTTGGCCCCCAGGTCTGAGCAGTACTTC.

CDR3 region: CASGQGIGSTDTQYF. Written as DNA, the CDR3 is TGTGCCAGCGGACAGGGAATTGGGTCCACAGATACGCAGTATTTT. The chain combines TRBV28 with TRBJ2-3; TRBD1 aligns across 8 bases. Germline values: CDR1 MDHEN, CDR2 SYDVKM. The ends lost 8 bases at V and 2 bases at J; junction bases unmatched: 9. This CDR3 spans 15 amino acids.

This clone was counted once. The DNA for the CDR3 is TGTGCCAGCAGATCCGGCGGGACAGATTATGGCTACACCTTC. Protein sequence: CASRSGGTDYGYTF. This sequence joins TRBV28 and TRBJ1-2; 7 bases fit TRBD1. CDR1 is MDHEN and CDR2 is SYDVKM in the germline V gene. Germline trimming cut 6 bases from V and 5 bases from J; bases unmatched to any gene: 9. The CDR3 runs to 14 residues.

CDR3 amino acids: CASSRRGNYGYTF. CDR3 sequence (DNA): TGTGCCAGCAGCCGTCGGGGGAACTATGGCTACACCTTC. V usage is TRBV12-3 or TRBV12-4 and J usage is TRBJ1-2; tentative D call: TRBD1 (5 bases). This CDR3 is built from 13 residues. Deletions cut 6 bases from V and 2 bases from J, with 10 bases between.

The chain combines TRBV7-2 with TRBJ1-2; D might be TRBD1 (6 bases). Trimming cost V 1 base and J 6 bases, with 12 bases left between them. Germline V lookup: CDR1 SGHTA, CDR2 FQGNSA. The CDR3 covers 14 residues. The CDR3 spells CASSLGQQGDGYTF. The CDR3 DNA sequence: TGTGCCAGCAGCTTAGGCCAACAGGGAGATGGCTACACCTTC.

The chain combines TRBV9 with TRBJ2-5, with D possibly TRBD2 on 5 matching bases. The germline V gene encodes CDR1 SGDLS and CDR2 YYNGEE. The CDR3 has 14 residues. Deletions cut 4 bases from V and 1 base from J, with 11 bases between. CDR3 sequence (DNA): TGTGCCAGCAGCCCTCGGACTGCCCAAGAGACCCAGTACTTC. It is translated as CASSPRTAQETQYF.

The table lists this clone with a count of one. The chain employs TRBV30 and TRBJ1-6, with D unclear. V was trimmed by 3 bases and J by 10 bases, leaving 13 bases between them. CDR1 GTSNPN and CDR2 SVGIG come from the germline V gene (reference sequence). The CDR3 consists of 13 residues. The CDR3 bases are TGTGCCTGGAGCCCCTATCCGGAGTCACCCCTCCACTTT. This translates into CAWSPYPESPLHF.

The chain couples TRBV19 to TRBJ2-3; a possible D gene is TRBD1 (5 bases). Trimming removed 6 bases from V and 4 bases from J, with 20 bases in between. The V gene's germline CDR1 is LNHDA and CDR2 SQIVND (reference sequence). This CDR3 has 16 amino acids. The CDR3 protein is CASRTSGLGVADTQYF. CDR3 nucleotide sequence: TGTGCCAGTAGGACCTCAGGGCTAGGGGTTGCAGATACGCAGTATTTT.

V is TRBV18 and J is TRBJ2-2, with 9 bases lining up with TRBD2. Germline V CDR1 and CDR2: KGHSH, LQKENI. The CDR3 extends over 14 amino acids. Trimming cost V 4 bases and J 7 bases; bases outside gene matches: 4. The CDR3 sequence: CASSLSGRIGELFF. CDR3 in DNA: TGTGCCAGCTCACTTAGCGGGAGAATCGGGGAGCTGTTTTTT.

J is TRBJ2-7 and V is TRBV6-5; D is undetermined. The CDR3 has 13 residues. The germline V gene has CDR1 MNHEY and CDR2 SVGAGI. V lost 8 bases, J lost 0 bases, and 11 bases lay in between. CDR3 coding DNA: TGTGCCAGCGTCAGCGCGAGCTCCTACGAGCAGTACTTC. Translated: CASVSASSYEQYF.

The V and J genes are TRBV3-1 (or the pseudogene TRBV3-2) and TRBJ1-2; the match to TRBD1 covers 10 bases. Germline CDR1 reads LGHDT; CDR2 reads YNNKEL (reference sequence). The CDR3 spans 11 residues. The junction had 1 base not matched to a gene; V was cut back by 9 bases and J by 6 bases. This chain's CDR3 is CASGQGDGYTF. CDR3 coding DNA: TGTGCCAGTGGACAGGGGGATGGCTACACCTTC.

The chain joins TRBV29-1 to TRBJ1-5, with D possibly being TRBD1 (5 bases). The CDR3 has 13 residues. Germline V gives CDR1 SQVTM, CDR2 ANQGSEA. The V end lost 6 bases, the J end lost 6 bases, and 15 bases lay between the germline ends. CDR3 residues: CSVAGGRGQPQHF. The CDR3 DNA follows: TGCAGCGTCGCGGGGGGAAGGGGTCAGCCCCAGCATTTT.

Details on this clone: Sequence at one end of the junction differs from germline and may be a read error. The chain links TRBV28 to TRBJ2-1, with 8 bases that match TRBD2. CDR1 MDHEN and CDR2 SYDVKM come from the germline V gene. The CDR3 contains 11 residues. Here the CDR3 reads CASSSGLVRIF. The CDR3 bases are TGTGCCAGCAGTTCGGGACTAGTGCGGATCTTC.